A selection of T cell receptor beta chains follows, all from one sample in a study of T-cell memory formation after mild COVID-19. TCRdb fed the 5' RACE reads into MiXCR, producing one record per CDR3 protein. The table has approximately 180,000 distinct CDR3 sequences, 16% seen once. Specimen: PBMCs or a T cell subset sorted from them (not recorded which). These receptors originate from an adult woman who had mild COVID-19 (a few samples of this study predate the infection). Cell type and time point are not known. Each CDR3 is given with its conserved first and last residue. A D gene is named only where the DNA matches it firmly. Size values are once, few and many counts, or a class for expanded clones, and some rows have none.

V,J,D,size,DNA,CDR3
TRBV5-1,TRBJ1-1,-,few,TGCGCCAGCAGCGGTACTGGAAGCGCGGAAGCTTTCTTT,CASSGTGSAEAFF
TRBV12-3/TRBV12-4,TRBJ2-5,-,few,TGTGCCAGCAGTTCCGGGCCGGGTCCACAGACCCAGTACTTC,CASSSGPGPQTQYF
TRBV10-3,TRBJ2-7,-,-,TGTGCCATCGGGACGCAGACCTACGAGCAGTACTTC,CAIGTQTYEQYF
TRBV5-1,TRBJ2-3,TRBD2,-,TGCGCCAGCAGCCCCCCGACTAGCGGGGGCACAGATACGCAGTATTTT,CASSPPTSGGTDTQYF
TRBV7-2,TRBJ2-7,TRBD2,few,TGTGCCAGCAGGACTAGCGGGAAGTCATACGAGCAGTACTTC,CASRTSGKSYEQYF
TRBV5-1,TRBJ2-2,TRBD1,-,TGCGCCAGCAGCCTCATGTCGGACAGGGCGGGCACCGGGGAGCTGTTTTTT,CASSLMSDRAGTGELFF
TRBV10-3,TRBJ1-1,-,once,TGTGCCATCAGTGAACGTACGTCACTGGTGAGGAACACTGAAGCTTTCTTT,CAISERTSLVRNTEAFF
TRBV12-3/TRBV12-4,TRBJ2-2,TRBD2,few,TGTGCCAGCAGTTTAACGGGAGGGGTCGGGGAGCTGTTTTTT,CASSLTGGVGELFF
TRBV5-1,TRBJ2-1,-,-,TGCGCCAGCAGACCCGCCGGGTCCTACAATGAGCAGTTCTTC,CASRPAGSYNEQFF
TRBV24-1,TRBJ2-1,TRBD2,-,TGTGCCACCAGTGACATTGGACTAGCGGCGGATGAGCAGTTCTTC,CATSDIGLAADEQFF
TRBV24-1,TRBJ1-2,-,once,TGTGCCACCAGCGTGACGGCTAACTATGGCTACACCTTC,CATSVTANYGYTF